This record looks at one TCR beta chain sequence and its context. Its specificity is unknown. CDR3 length equals 15 residues. V lost 2 bases and J lost 3, with 14 bases in between. Per germline, CDR1 LGHDT and CDR2 YNNKEL (reference sequence). This entry is derived from a study of response to subunit inactivated influenza vaccine. Overall study findings and caveats: T cells newly recruited by each seasonal influenza vaccination are few, the authors suggested.

TCRdb independently ran MiXCR on the RT-PCR reads; one entry per CDR3 protein. The sample records 490,000 or so distinct CDR3 sequences, about 7.6% being singletons. This receptor was identified in a man aged 45 to 70 who received an inactivated influenza vaccine. This chain links TRBV3-1 with TRBJ2-7; no clear D gene. Sequenced here: PBMCs from blood, sampled 23 months after vaccination. The CDR3 loop is CASSQSGSVNYEQYF. DNA for the CDR3: TGTGCCAGCAGCCAATCGGGCAGTGTAAACTACGAGCAGTACTTC.